The 14 T cell receptor beta chains in this list originate from one sample, sequenced in a study of T cell changes during pregnancy in multiple sclerosis. Sequencing used immunoSEQ multiplex PCR; TCRdb keeps in-frame clones, though not all of them. The profile covers roughly 89,000 clones, with roughly 91% appearing a single time and over 3.5% taken by the ten largest. This material consisted of peripheral blood, taken in the first trimester of pregnancy. The origin of the receptors is a female donor with multiple sclerosis, enrolled in a pregnancy study.

The chain uses TRBV5-1 and TRBJ2-1; 8 bases fit TRBD1. The trim removed 0 bases at V and 6 bases at J, leaving 2 bases unmatched. Germline V gene data show CDR1 as SGHRS and CDR2 as YFSETQ. The CDR3 loop spans 14 amino acids. This chain's CDR3 is CASSLAGQGNEQFF. CDR3 nucleotide sequence: TGCGCCAGCAGCTTGGCCGGACAGGGCAATGAGCAGTTCTTC.

The chain employs TRBV29-1 and TRBJ2-7; D is uncertain. V lost 4 bases and J lost 3, with 10 bases in between. Looked up from germline, CDR1 is SQVTM and CDR2 is ANQGSEA. The CDR3 has 12 amino acids. The CDR3 here is CSVAPGDYEQYF. The CDR3 DNA reads as TGCAGCGTTGCCCCCGGAGACTACGAGCAGTACTTC.

This clone was detected only once. The chain uses TRBV11-2 and TRBJ1-2; 7 bases align to TRBD1. The V gene's germline CDR1 is SGHAT and CDR2 FQNNGV. The J segment lost 5 bases and the V segment lost 0 bases, leaving 3 bases of the junction unmatched. CDR3 length equals 14 residues. The CDR3 here is CASSLDWDSYGYTF. CDR3 in DNA: TGTGCCAGCAGCTTAGATTGGGACAGTTATGGCTACACCTTC.

This chain links TRBV7-8 with TRBJ1-1; TRBD1 agrees at 11 bases. The germline CDR1 and CDR2 sequences are SGHVS and FQNEAQ. The trim removed 3 bases at V and 6 bases at J, leaving 3 bases unmatched. The CDR3 sequence is 14 residues long. CDR3 protein: CASSFLDRGPEAFF. CDR3 in DNA: TGTGCCAGCAGCTTTTTGGACAGGGGGCCTGAAGCTTTCTTT.

The chain links TRBV6-1 to TRBJ1-1; 11 bases align to TRBD1. Trimming removed 0 bases from V and 5 bases from J; junction bases left unmatched: 11. There are 18 residues in the CDR3. Germline lookup yields CDR1 MNHNS and CDR2 SASEGT. Here the CDR3 DNA reads TGTGCCAGCAGTGAAGCTTTCCGGGACAGGGGGAGAAGGACTGAAGCTTTCTTT. It encodes CASSEAFRDRGRRTEAFF.

The V and J genes are TRBV13 and TRBJ2-5, with 7 bases matching TRBD1. CDR1 and CDR2 from the germline V gene are PRHDT and FYEKMQ (reference sequence). Trimming took 8 bases from V and 5 from J; bases not matched to a gene: 8. The CDR3 sequence is 13 residues long. In DNA, the CDR3 is TGTGCCAGCCGAGAGGGGGCCTCGGAGACCCAGTACTTC. The encoded protein is CASREGASETQYF.

V usage is TRBV5-1 and J usage is TRBJ2-2, with 9 bases identical to TRBD1. Germline trimming cut 0 bases from V and 4 bases from J; bases unmatched to any gene: 1. CDR1 is SGHRS, CDR2 YFSETQ, per germline. The CDR3 loop spans 15 amino acids. The DNA for the CDR3 is TGCGCCAGCAGCTTGGGGACAGGGGTCACCGGGGAGCTGTTTTTT. Residues: CASSLGTGVTGELFF.

DNA for the CDR3: TGTGCCAGCAGTGAAACAGGGGGCCTGCAGGATCAGCCCCAGCATTTT. Translated, it gives CASSETGGLQDQPQHF. V usage is TRBV25-1 and J usage is TRBJ1-5; 9 positions match TRBD1. The CDR3 is made up of 16 amino acids. After removal of 2 bases from V and 5 bases from J, the junction contained 7 bases not matched to a gene. Germline CDR1 reads MGHDK; CDR2 reads SYGVNS.

This chain joins TRBV6-6 and TRBJ1-5, with D possibly being TRBD1 (5 bases). Germline CDR1 MNHNY, CDR2 SVGAGI (reference sequence). The CDR3 has 14 residues. V gave up 4 bases and J gave up 3 bases, with 10 bases separating them. CDR3 in DNA: TGTGCCAGCAGTTCGCAGGGTCCCAATCAGCCCCAGCATTTT. This gives the protein CASSSQGPNQPQHF.

This clone was recorded only once. V and J are TRBV19 and TRBJ2-7; D is unclear. With 3 bases removed from V and 1 base from J, the gap between germline ends came to 7 bases. The CDR3 has 13 amino acids. CDR1 is LNHDA, CDR2 SQIVND, per germline (reference sequence). CDR3 bases: TGTGCCAGTAGTATCCGGGTTTCCTACGAGCAGTACTTC. Translating it yields CASSIRVSYEQYF.

This chain connects TRBV6-5 to TRBJ2-7; TRBD1 aligns across 7 bases. Trimming cost V 6 bases and J 6 bases; bases outside gene matches: 8. Germline CDR1 is MNHEY and CDR2 is SVGAGI. The CDR3 length is 13 residues. CDR3 in DNA: TGTGCCAGCAGCCAACTCAGGGGGTCCGAGCAGTACTTC. It specifies CASSQLRGSEQYF.

The DNA of the CDR3 is TGTGCCAGAGAGGAGGGTCCCACCGGGGAGCTGTTTTTT. Translating gives CAREEGPTGELFF. The chain carries TRBV7-9 and TRBJ2-2; a possible D gene is TRBD2 (6 bases). This CDR3 region has 13 residues. V was pared by 9 bases and J by 4 bases, with 12 bases between. From germline, CDR1 is SEHNR and CDR2 FQNEAQ (reference sequence).

The genes are TRBV27 and TRBJ2-4; D possibly corresponds to TRBD2 (5 bases). Germline V gene lookup returns CDR1 MNHEY and CDR2 SMNVEV (reference sequence). The CDR3 consists of 14 residues. V shed 6 bases and J shed 3 bases, with 12 bases lying between them. CDR3 amino acids: CASSPRTVKNIQYF. The CDR3 region has the DNA TGTGCCAGCAGCCCCCGGACTGTCAAAAACATTCAGTACTTC.

This clone has just a few counts. The J gene is TRBJ2-7, the V gene TRBV19; TRBD1 agrees at 9 bases. The germline V gene encodes CDR1 LNHDA and CDR2 SQIVND (reference sequence). The CDR3 has 15 residues. Trimming removed 3 bases from V and 0 bases from J; junction bases left unmatched: 3. CDR3 DNA sequence: TGTGCCAGTAGTATGACGGGACAGGGCTCCTACGAGCAGTACTTC. As protein: CASSMTGQGSYEQYF.